Each of the 18 T cell receptor beta chains below was sequenced from the same sample in a study of neurological immune-mediated disorders. TCRdb fed the 5' RACE reads into MiXCR, producing one record per CDR3 protein. The repertoire holds around 68,000 distinct CDR3 sequences, with over 4% as singletons. The sequenced sample was PBMCs. These receptors were taken from a middle-aged man with multiple sclerosis.

This clonotype was seen repeatedly, ten times or more. CDR3 loop: CSARDQALLNYGYTF. CDR3 nucleotide sequence: TGCAGTGCTAGAGACCAAGCGCTACTTAACTATGGCTACACCTTC. This sequence joins TRBV20-1 and TRBJ1-2; the D is unclear. Germline-derived CDR1 and CDR2 are DFQATT and SNEGSKA (reference sequence). Trimming left V 0 bases short and J 1 base short, with 12 bases between. The CDR3 length is 15 residues.

At least ten counts were recorded for this clonotype. As DNA, the CDR3 is TGCGCCAGCAGCTTGGACCAGCACAATGAGCAGTTCTTC. Translation gives CASSLDQHNEQFF. The rearrangement uses TRBV5-1 and TRBJ2-1; D is undetermined. Per germline, CDR1 SGHRS and CDR2 YFSETQ. V was trimmed by 0 bases and J by 5 bases, leaving 6 bases between them. This CDR3 is 13 amino acids long.

This clonotype was picked up many times. The chain combines TRBV4-3 with TRBJ1-3; no reliable D call. CDR3 length equals 17 residues. V was shortened by 0 bases and J by 0 bases, with 12 bases between the two germline ends. Per germline, CDR1 LGHNA and CDR2 YSLEER. The CDR3 reads CASSQDHPGFSGNTIYF. CDR3 DNA: TGCGCCAGCAGCCAAGATCACCCGGGCTTCTCTGGAAACACCATATATTTT.

This clonotype has at least ten counts. The rearrangement uses TRBV20-1 and TRBJ1-1; D perhaps matches TRBD1 (5 bases). There are 13 residues in the CDR3. Per germline, CDR1 DFQATT and CDR2 SNEGSKA (reference sequence). Trimming cost V 7 bases and J 6 bases, with 18 bases left between them. In DNA, the CDR3 is TGCAGTGGGGGACGGGGCGGCGGGGCTGAAGCTTTCTTT. It encodes CSGGRGGGAEAFF.

In this sample, this clonotype turned up many times. This chain connects TRBV5-1 to TRBJ2-1; 12 bases line up with TRBD2. The CDR3 spans 15 residues. CDR1 is SGHRS, CDR2 YFSETQ, per germline. Germline trimming cut 6 bases from V and 6 bases from J; bases unmatched to any gene: 7. Here the CDR3 DNA reads TGCGCCAGCACCCTAGCTAGCGGGGGGGCCAATGAGCAGTTCTTC. This translates into CASTLASGGANEQFF.

This clonotype was observed many times. This chain uses TRBV10-3 with TRBJ2-1; maybe TRBD2 (6 bases). This CDR3 is 16 amino acids long. CDR1 and CDR2 (germline): ENHRY, SYGVKD. V shed 6 bases and J shed 0 bases, with 15 bases lying between them. CDR3 in amino acids: CAISKGLPSSYNEQFF. DNA of the CDR3: TGTGCCATCAGCAAGGGACTCCCCAGCTCCTACAATGAGCAGTTCTTC.

This clonotype was seen ten or more times. The CDR3 sequence: CASSRTTGFRGSYNEQFF. The CDR3 nucleotides read TGTGCCAGCAGTCGTACCACAGGGTTTCGGGGCTCCTACAATGAGCAGTTCTTC. The chain uses TRBV12-3 or TRBV12-4 and TRBJ2-1, with D perhaps matching TRBD1 (6 bases). The CDR3 has 18 amino acids. The ends were cut back, 5 bases at V and 0 bases at J, with 20 bases in the middle.

This clonotype was picked up a small number of times. This sequence may be a read error, since a much larger clone differs from it by one base. V gene TRBV7-9 combines with J gene TRBJ2-2, with 7 positions matching TRBD1. Looked up from germline, CDR1 is SEHNR and CDR2 is FQNEAQ (reference sequence). This CDR3 is 15 amino acids long. V shed 5 bases and J 4 bases; nucleotides not matched to a gene: 7. CDR3 region: CASSPDRASTGELFF. CDR3 DNA: TGTGCCAGCAGCCCCGACAGGGCGAGCACCGGGGAGCTGTTTTTT.

The sample holds many counts of this clonotype. The chain links TRBV29-1 to TRBJ2-1; the D is unclear. V gave up 8 bases and J gave up 1 base, with 3 bases separating them. Germline-derived CDR1 and CDR2 are SQVTM and ANQGSEA. The length of the CDR3 is 10 residues. The CDR3 DNA reads as TGCAGCTCATCCTACAATGAGCAGTTCTTC. Its translation: CSSSYNEQFF.

CDR3 protein: CASSYGTGRNYGYTF. DNA of the CDR3: TGTGCCAGCAGTTACGGGACAGGGCGCAACTATGGCTACACCTTC. This sequence joins TRBV6-6 and TRBJ1-2; 9 bases match TRBD1. CDR1 MNHNY and CDR2 SVGAGI come from the germline V gene (reference sequence). The junction had 3 bases not matched to a gene; V was cut back by 2 bases and J by 2 bases. The CDR3 extends over 15 amino acids.

This clonotype was found many times. This chain links TRBV4-1 with TRBJ1-2; D gene uncertain. The CDR3 is 15 amino acids. The germline V and J ends were trimmed by 5 bases and 8 bases, with 21 bases remaining between them. Germline loops: CDR1 MGHRA, CDR2 YSYEKL. CDR3 nucleotides: TGCGCCAGCAGCTCCCTCCGAGGACGCCGTCTAGGCTACACCTTC. It is translated as CASSSLRGRRLGYTF.

As concerns this clonotype: One end of the junction is discordant with germline, which a read error may explain. The V and J genes are TRBV2 and TRBJ1-5, with 7 bases aligning to TRBD1. Germline V gene sequence: CDR1 SNHLY, CDR2 FYNNEI. The CDR3 is 16 amino acids. CDR3 sequence reads: CASSAVTGSGNQPQNF. DNA for the CDR3: TGTGCCAGCAGTGCCGTGACAGGGTCCGGCAATCAGCCCCAGAATTTT.

In its sample, this clonotype was seen many times. CDR3 residues: CASSFSGAVNQPQHF. The CDR3 DNA is TGTGCCAGCAGTTTTTCCGGGGCTGTGAATCAGCCCCAGCATTTT. V usage is TRBV12-3 or TRBV12-4 and J usage is TRBJ1-5, with D perhaps matching TRBD1 (5 bases). The V and J ends lost 3 bases and 4 bases respectively, with 13 bases between them. The CDR3 length is 15 residues.

This clonotype came up many times. V is TRBV3-1 and J is TRBJ2-1; D is uncertain. This CDR3 is 13 amino acids long. Germline-derived CDR1 and CDR2 are LGHDT and YNNKEL (reference sequence). The V gene lost 2 bases and the J gene lost 7 bases, with 9 bases spanning the gap. CDR3 loop: CASSQRALNEQFF. Here the CDR3 DNA reads TGTGCCAGCAGCCAAAGAGCGCTAAATGAGCAGTTCTTC.

This clonotype was recorded at least ten times. The chain couples TRBV5-5 to TRBJ1-2, with D unclear. The ends were cut back, 0 bases at V and 5 bases at J, with 8 bases in the middle. The germline V gene has CDR1 SGHKS and CDR2 YYEKEE (reference sequence). The CDR3 contains 13 residues. The CDR3 DNA reads as TGTGCCAGCAGCTTGGATCCAGGTTATGGCTACACCTTC. Protein sequence: CASSLDPGYGYTF.

This clonotype showed up many times. Since a much larger clone is just one base distant, this may be a read error. The rearrangement uses TRBV10-3 and TRBJ1-3, with D perhaps TRBD1 (6 bases). Germline loops: CDR1 ENHRY, CDR2 SYGVKD. The germline V and J ends were trimmed by 6 bases and 1 base, with 7 bases remaining between them. This CDR3 contains 13 residues. The CDR3 protein is CAIRDRSGNTIYF. Here the CDR3 DNA reads TGTGCCATCAGGGACAGATCTGGAAACACCATATATTTT.

This clonotype was detected ten times or more. The rearrangement links TRBV12-3 or TRBV12-4 to TRBJ2-7; maybe TRBD2 (5 bases). Between the trimmed V and J ends, which lost 2 bases and 7 bases, there was a span of 9 bases. CDR3 length: 12 residues. CDR3: CASSLSPGEQYV. In DNA, the CDR3 is TGTGCCAGCAGTTTATCGCCGGGAGAGCAGTACGTC.

This clonotype was seen more than once but under ten times. A much larger clone lies one base from this, so it may be a read error. The chain is built from TRBV4-1 and TRBJ1-4; no clear D. The V gene lost 3 bases and the J gene lost 3 bases, with 14 bases spanning the gap. This CDR3 has 16 amino acids. Germline CDR1 is MGHRA and CDR2 is YSYEKL. CDR3 in DNA: TGCGCCAGCAGCCACCCGCCGGGAAAGGCTAATGAAAAACTGTTTTTT. Its protein product is CASSHPPGKANEKLFF.